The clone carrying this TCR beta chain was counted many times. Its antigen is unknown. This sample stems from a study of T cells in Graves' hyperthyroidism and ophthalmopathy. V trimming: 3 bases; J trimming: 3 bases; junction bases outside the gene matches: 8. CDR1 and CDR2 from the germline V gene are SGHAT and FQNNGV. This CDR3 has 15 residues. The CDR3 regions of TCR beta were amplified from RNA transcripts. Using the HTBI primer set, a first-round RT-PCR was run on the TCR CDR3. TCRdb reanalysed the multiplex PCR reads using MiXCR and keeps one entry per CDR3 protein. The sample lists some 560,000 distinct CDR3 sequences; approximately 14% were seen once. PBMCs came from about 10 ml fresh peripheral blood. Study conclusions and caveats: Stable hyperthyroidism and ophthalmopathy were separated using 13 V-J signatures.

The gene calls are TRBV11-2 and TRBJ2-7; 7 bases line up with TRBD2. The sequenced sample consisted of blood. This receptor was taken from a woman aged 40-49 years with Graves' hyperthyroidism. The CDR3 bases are TGTGCCAGCAGCTTTAGGACTAGTTTCGTCTACGAGCAGTACTTC. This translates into CASSFRTSFVYEQYF.